One TCR beta chain is described in this entry. This sample was taken from a study of T cells expressing NK-cell markers. At the level of the study: The TCR beta repertoires were obtained from sorted CD3+CD56+NKG2C+, CD3+CD56+NKG2C- and CD3+CD56-NKG2C+ T cells. Among eight sequenced donors, seven carried HCMV seropositivity while one was seronegative.

TCRdb reanalyzed the 5' RACE reads and collapses them to one entry per CDR3 protein, without DNA. The table gives 350,000 to 400,000 distinct CDR3 sequences; the top ten clones make up approximately 11% of it. From germline, CDR1 is MNHNY and CDR2 SVGAGI (reference sequence). This CDR3 spans 13 amino acids. The chain combines TRBV6-6 with TRBJ1-3. The TCR sequence derives from a woman aged 50 to 65 in good health. The sample comprised blood T cells: a sorted CD56 or NKG2C T cell subset, CD4+ or CD8+ T cells, or bulk PBMC T cells (not recorded which). The CDR3 sequence: CASVESSGNTIYF.